The T cell receptor (beta chain) under discussion was sequenced for a study of T-cell reconstitution after alpha-beta-depleted transplantation in children. The TCRbeta library was prepared with unique molecular identifiers. One entry per CDR3 protein, called by TCRdb with MiXCR from the PCR reads. The table includes roughly 500,000 distinct CDR3 sequences, around 13% detected once. This clonotype was counted many times. CDR3 length: 14 residues. Trimming removed 4 bases from V and 1 base from J; junction bases left unmatched: 2. CDR1 is MRHNA, CDR2 SNTAGT, per germline. The chain joins TRBV6-4 to TRBJ2-3; TRBD2 aligns across 7 bases. The TCR sequence derives from a human donor who donated a stem cell graft to a child with combined immunodeficiency. The sequences come from PBMCs from the stem cell graft donor, collected from the stem cell graft. The CDR3 spells CASSVAGGTDTQYF. The CDR3 nucleotides read TGTGCCAGCAGTGTGGCGGGGGGCACAGATACGCAGTATTTT.